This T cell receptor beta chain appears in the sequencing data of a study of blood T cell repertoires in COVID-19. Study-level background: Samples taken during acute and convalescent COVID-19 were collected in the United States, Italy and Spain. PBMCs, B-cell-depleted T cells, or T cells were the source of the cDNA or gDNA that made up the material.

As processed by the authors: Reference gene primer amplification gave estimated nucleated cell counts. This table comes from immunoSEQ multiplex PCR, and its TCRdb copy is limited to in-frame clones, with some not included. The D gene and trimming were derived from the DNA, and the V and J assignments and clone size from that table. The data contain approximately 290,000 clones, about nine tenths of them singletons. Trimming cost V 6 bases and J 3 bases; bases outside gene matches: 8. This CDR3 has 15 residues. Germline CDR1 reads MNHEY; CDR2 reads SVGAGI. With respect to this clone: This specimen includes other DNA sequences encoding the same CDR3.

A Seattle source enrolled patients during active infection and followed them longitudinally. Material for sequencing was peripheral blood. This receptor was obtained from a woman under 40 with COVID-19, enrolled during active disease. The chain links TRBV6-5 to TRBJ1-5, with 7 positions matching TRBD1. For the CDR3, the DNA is TGTGCCAGCAGCGCGGGGGGACAGTACAATCAGCCCCAGCATTTT. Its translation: CASSAGGQYNQPQHF.